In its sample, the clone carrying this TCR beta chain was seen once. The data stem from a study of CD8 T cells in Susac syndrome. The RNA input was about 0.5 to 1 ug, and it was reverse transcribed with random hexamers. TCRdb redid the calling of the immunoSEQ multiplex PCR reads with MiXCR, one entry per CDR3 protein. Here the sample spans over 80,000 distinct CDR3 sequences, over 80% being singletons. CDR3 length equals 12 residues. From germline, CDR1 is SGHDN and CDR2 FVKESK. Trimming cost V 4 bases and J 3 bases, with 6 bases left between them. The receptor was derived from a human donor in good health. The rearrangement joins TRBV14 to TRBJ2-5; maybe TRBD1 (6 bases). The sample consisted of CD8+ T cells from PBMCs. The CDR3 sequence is CASSPGEETQYF. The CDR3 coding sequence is TGTGCCAGCAGCCCAGGGGAAGAGACCCAGTACTTC. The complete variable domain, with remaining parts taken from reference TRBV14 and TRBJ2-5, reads EAGVTQFPSHSVIEKGQTVTLRCDPISGHDNLYWYRRVMGKEIKFLLHFVKESKQDESGMPNNRFLAERTGGTYSTLKVQPAELEDSGVYFCASSPGEETQYFGPGTRLLVL.